Judged by abundance, the clone carrying this T cell receptor (beta chain) is medium-sized. This sample was taken from a study of spatial heterogeneity in lung cancer. Study-level background: The count of detected beta-chain sequences consistently exceeded that of alpha-chain sequences. The average appearance count of each unique TCR and UMI combination in raw reads was more than 9.5.

TCRdb used MiXCR to reprocess the 5' RACE reads, holding one entry per CDR3 protein. The data hold about 3,300 distinct CDR3 sequences, with over 7.5% observed a single time. Time point indicated: sample taken at primary tumor resection. The donors, about 78 patients with untreated early-stage non-small cell lung cancer, provided the samples. Unsorted whole RNA from tumor, nontumor lung or frozen PBMC underwent sequencing. Per the germline V gene, CDR1 is SGHVS and CDR2 is FQNEAQ. J lost 0 bases, V lost 5 bases, and 3 bases had no gene match. This CDR3 is 15 amino acids long. The TCR comes from a male donor with early-stage non-small cell lung cancer. The chain is built from TRBV7-8 and TRBJ2-1; 8 bases fit TRBD2. Sequenced material: normal lung tissue next to the tumor, taken at surgery. This CDR3 is CASSPGGASYNEQFF. CDR3 DNA: TGTGCCAGCAGCCCCGGGGGGGCCTCCTACAATGAGCAGTTCTTC.